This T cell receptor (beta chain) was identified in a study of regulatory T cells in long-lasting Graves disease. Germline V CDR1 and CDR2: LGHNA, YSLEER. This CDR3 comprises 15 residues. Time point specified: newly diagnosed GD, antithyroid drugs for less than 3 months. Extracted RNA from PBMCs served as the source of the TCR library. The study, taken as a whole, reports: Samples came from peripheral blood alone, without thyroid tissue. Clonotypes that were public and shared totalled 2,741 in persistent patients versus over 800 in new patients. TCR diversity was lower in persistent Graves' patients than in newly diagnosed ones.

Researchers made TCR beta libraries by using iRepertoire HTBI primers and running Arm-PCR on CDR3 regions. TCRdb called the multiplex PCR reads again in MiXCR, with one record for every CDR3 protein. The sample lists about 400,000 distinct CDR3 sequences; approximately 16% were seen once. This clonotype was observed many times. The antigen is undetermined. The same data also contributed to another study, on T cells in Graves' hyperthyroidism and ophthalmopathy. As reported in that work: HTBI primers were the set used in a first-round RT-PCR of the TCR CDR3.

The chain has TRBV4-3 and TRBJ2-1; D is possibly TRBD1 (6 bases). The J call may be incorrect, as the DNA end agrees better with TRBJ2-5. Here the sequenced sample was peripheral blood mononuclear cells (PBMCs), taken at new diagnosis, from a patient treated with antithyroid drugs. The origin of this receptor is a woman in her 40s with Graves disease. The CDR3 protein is CASSPRGGSQETQYF. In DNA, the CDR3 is TGCGCCAGCAGCCCCCGAGGGGGATCGCAAGAGACCCAGTACTTC.